Here is one TCR beta chain with its context. Its matching antigen is unknown. Each CDR3 protein gets one entry after TCRdb re-called the 5' RACE reads with MiXCR. The table shows 1,800,000 or so distinct CDR3 sequences, with about 32% occurring only once. The record originates from a study of identical twins. Notes on the study in general: Clonotypes of the beta chain that were abundant in cord blood carried fewer insertions (memory repertoires showed none). Those out-of-frame alpha sequences shared by twins showed an excess of low generation probability.

There are 12 residues in the CDR3. The V end lost 1 base, the J end lost 7 bases, and 8 bases lay between the germline ends. CDR1 is DFQATT, CDR2 SNEGSKA, per germline (reference sequence). The J gene is TRBJ2-1, the V gene TRBV20-1; D unclear. The receptor comes from a newborn girl in good health. Input material: cord blood. Here the CDR3 reads CSARGSSNEQFF. The CDR3 DNA sequence: TGCAGTGCTAGAGGGAGTAGTAATGAGCAGTTCTTC.